This TCR beta chain was found in a study of CD8 T cells in Susac syndrome. Overall study results and limits: The number of individuals included in the study's TCR sequencing and HLA analysis was acknowledged as relatively small.

Random hexamers were used to reverse transcribe the RNA input (roughly 0.5 to 1 ug). Amplification of TCR beta CDR3 was carried out by immunoSEQ multiplex PCR, which covered 54 Vbeta and 13 Jbeta segments. In TCRdb, the immunoSEQ multiplex PCR reads were re-called with MiXCR into one record per CDR3 protein. Of about 150,000 distinct CDR3 sequences in the sample, just under 97% are singletons; the top ten hold roughly 0.15%. The V end lost 2 bases, the J end lost 5 bases, and 16 bases lay between the germline ends. Germline values: CDR1 DFQATT, CDR2 SNEGSKA (reference sequence). This CDR3 comprises 15 residues. Stable or active relapsing-remitting multiple sclerosis, untreated and meeting revised McDonald criteria, defined the controls. Remarks on this clonotype: Its antigen is not known.

Sequencing was carried out using CD8+ T cells from PBMCs. The chain links TRBV20-1 to TRBJ1-5; D call uncertain. The TCR originated in a human donor with multiple sclerosis. In nucleotides, the CDR3 is TGCAGTGCTAGAAGGCGGGAGTCCAACGATCAGCCCCAGCATTTT. Its translation is CSARRRESNDQPQHF.